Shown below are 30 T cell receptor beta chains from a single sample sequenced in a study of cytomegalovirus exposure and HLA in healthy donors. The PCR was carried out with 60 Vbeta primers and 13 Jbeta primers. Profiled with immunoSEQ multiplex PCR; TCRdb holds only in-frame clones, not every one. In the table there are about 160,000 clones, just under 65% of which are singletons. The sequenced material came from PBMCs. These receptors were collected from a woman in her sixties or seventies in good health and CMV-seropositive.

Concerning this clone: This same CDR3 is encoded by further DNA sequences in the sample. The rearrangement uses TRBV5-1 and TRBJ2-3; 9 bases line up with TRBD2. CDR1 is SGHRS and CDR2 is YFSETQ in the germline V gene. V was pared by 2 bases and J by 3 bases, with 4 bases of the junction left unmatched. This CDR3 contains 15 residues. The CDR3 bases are TGCGCCAGCAGCTTAAGTCTAGCGGGAACAGATACGCAGTATTTT. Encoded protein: CASSLSLAGTDTQYF.

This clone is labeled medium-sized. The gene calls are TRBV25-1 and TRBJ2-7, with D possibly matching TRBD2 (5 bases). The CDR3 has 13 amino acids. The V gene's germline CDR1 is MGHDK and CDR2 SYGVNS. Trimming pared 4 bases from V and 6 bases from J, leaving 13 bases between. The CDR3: CASSGPPGVEQYF. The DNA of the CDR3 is TGTGCCAGCAGTGGGCCACCCGGGGTCGAGCAGTACTTC.

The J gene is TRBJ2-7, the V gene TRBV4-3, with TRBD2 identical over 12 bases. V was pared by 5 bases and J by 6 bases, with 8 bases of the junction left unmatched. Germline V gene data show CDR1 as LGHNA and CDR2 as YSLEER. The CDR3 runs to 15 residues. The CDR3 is CASSESSGRAAEQYF. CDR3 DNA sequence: TGCGCCAGCAGCGAGTCTAGCGGGAGGGCCGCCGAGCAGTACTTC.

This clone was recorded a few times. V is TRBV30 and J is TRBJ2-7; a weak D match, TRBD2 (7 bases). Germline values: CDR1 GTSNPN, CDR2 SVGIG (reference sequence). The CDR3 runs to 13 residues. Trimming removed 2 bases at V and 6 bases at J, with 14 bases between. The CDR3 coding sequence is TGTGCCTGGAGTAAGGGGGAGGGGGGCGAGCAGTACTTC. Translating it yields CAWSKGEGGEQYF.

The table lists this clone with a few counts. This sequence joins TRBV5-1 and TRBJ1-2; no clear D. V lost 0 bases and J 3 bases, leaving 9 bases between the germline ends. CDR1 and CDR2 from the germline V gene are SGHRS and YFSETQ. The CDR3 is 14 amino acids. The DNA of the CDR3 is TGCGCCAGCAGCTTGGGGGCAGATGACTATGGCTACACCTTC. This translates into CASSLGADDYGYTF.

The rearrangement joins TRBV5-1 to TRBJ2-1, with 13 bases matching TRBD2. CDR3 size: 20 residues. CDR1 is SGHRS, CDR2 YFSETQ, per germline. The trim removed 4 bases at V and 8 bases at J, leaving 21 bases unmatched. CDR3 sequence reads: CASSPSSRGRTSGSRHEQFF. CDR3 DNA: TGCGCCAGCAGCCCGTCCTCCAGGGGGCGGACTAGCGGGAGTAGGCATGAGCAGTTCTTC.

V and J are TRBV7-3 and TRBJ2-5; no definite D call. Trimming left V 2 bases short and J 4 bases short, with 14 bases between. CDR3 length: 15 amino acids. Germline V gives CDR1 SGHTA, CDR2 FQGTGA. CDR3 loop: CASSLGLVLGETQYF. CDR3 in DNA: TGTGCCAGCAGCTTAGGGCTGGTTTTAGGAGAGACCCAGTACTTC.

CDR3 coding DNA: TGTGCCAGCAGTGCCCTGACAGGGGCCGGGGAGCTGTTTTTT. Encoded protein: CASSALTGAGELFF. This sequence joins TRBV2 and TRBJ2-2; 8 bases align to TRBD1. Germline CDR1 is SNHLY and CDR2 is FYNNEI. The J segment lost 6 bases and the V segment lost 4 bases, leaving 4 bases of the junction unmatched. This CDR3 spans 14 amino acids.

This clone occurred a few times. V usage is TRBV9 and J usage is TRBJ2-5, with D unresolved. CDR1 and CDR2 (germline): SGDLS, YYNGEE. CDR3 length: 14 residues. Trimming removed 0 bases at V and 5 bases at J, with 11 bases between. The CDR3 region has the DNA TGTGCCAGCAGCGTAGTTGGCGGTGGGGAGACCCAGTACTTC. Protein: CASSVVGGGETQYF.

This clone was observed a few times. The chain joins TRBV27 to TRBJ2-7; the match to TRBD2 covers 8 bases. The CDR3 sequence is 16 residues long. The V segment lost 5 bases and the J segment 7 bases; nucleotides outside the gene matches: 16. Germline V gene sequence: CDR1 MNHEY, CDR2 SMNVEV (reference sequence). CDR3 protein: CASSIYGLASPGEQYF. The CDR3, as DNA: TGTGCCAGCAGTATTTACGGACTAGCCTCTCCCGGAGAGCAGTACTTC.

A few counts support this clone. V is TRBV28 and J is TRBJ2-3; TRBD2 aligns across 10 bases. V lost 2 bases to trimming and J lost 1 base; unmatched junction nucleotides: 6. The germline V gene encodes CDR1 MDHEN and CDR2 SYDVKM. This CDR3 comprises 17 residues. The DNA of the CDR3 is TGTGCCAGCAGTTTACGGCTAGCGGGAGTCGGCACAGATACGCAGTATTTT. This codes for CASSLRLAGVGTDTQYF.

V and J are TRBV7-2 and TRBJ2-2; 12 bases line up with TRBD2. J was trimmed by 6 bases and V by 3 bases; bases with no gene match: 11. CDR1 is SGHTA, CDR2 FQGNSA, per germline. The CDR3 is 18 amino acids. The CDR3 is CASSFLPTSGSFAGELFF. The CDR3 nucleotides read TGTGCCAGCAGCTTCCTACCGACTAGCGGGAGTTTCGCCGGGGAGCTGTTTTTT.

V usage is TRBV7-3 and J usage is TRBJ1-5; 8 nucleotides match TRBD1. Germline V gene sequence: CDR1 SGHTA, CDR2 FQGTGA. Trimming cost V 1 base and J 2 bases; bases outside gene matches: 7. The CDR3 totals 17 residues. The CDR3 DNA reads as TGTGCCAGCAGCTTAAATCCCTTACAGGGGGGCAATCAGCCCCAGCATTTT. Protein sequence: CASSLNPLQGGNQPQHF. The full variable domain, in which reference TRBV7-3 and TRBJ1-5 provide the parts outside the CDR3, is GAGVSQTPSNKVTEKGKYVELRCDPISGHTALYWYRQSLGQGPEFLIYFQGTGAADDSGLPNDRFFAVRPEGSVSTLKIQRTERGDSAVYLCASSLNPLQGGNQPQHFGDGTRLSIL.

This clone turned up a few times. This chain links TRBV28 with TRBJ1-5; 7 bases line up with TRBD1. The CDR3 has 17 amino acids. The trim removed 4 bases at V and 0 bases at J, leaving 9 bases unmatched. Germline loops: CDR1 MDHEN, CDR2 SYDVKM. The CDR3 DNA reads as TGTGCCAGCAGTTCTCCGGGACAGAAGATTAGCAATCAGCCCCAGCATTTT. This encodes CASSSPGQKISNQPQHF.

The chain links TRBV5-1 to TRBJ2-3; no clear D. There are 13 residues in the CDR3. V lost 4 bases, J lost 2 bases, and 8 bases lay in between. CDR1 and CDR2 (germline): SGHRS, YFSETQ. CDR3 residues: CASSPGPTDTQYF. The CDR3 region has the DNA TGCGCCAGCAGCCCTGGCCCCACAGATACGCAGTATTTT.

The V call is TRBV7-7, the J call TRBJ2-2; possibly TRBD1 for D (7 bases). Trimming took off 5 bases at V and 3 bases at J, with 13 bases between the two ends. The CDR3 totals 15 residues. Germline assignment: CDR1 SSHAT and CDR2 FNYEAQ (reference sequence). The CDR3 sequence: CASSPRRGDTGELFF. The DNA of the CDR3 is TGTGCCAGCAGCCCCCGCAGGGGGGACACCGGGGAGCTGTTTTTT.

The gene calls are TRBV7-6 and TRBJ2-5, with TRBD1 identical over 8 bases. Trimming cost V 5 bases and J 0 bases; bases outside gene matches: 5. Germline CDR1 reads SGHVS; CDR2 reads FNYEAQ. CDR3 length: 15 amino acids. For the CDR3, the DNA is TGTGCCAGCAGCATGCGACAGGGGTACCAAGAGACCCAGTACTTC. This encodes CASSMRQGYQETQYF.

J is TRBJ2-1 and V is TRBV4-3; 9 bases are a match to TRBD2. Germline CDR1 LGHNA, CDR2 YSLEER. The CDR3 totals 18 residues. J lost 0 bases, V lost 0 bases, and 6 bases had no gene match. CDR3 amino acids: CASSQESLAGSSYNEQFF. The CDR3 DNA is TGCGCCAGCAGCCAAGAGAGTCTAGCGGGGAGCTCCTACAATGAGCAGTTCTTC.

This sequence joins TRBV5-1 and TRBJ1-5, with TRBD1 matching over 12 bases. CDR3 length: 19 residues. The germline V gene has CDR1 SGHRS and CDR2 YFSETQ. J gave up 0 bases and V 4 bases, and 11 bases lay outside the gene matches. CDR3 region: CASSPFPGQGAASNQPQHF. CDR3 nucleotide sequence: TGCGCCAGCAGCCCTTTCCCGGGACAGGGGGCTGCTAGCAATCAGCCCCAGCATTTT.

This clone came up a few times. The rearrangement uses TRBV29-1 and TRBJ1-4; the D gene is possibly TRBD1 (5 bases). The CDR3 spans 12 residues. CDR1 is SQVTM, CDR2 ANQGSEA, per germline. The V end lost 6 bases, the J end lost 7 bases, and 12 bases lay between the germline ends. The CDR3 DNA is TGCAGCGTCCTCGGGGGAAGTGAAAAACTGTTTTTT. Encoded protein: CSVLGGSEKLFF. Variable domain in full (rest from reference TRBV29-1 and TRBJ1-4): SAVISQKPSRDICQRGTSLTIQCQVDSQVTMMFWYRQQPGQSLTLIATANQGSEATYESGFVIDKFPISRPNLTFSTLTVSNMSPEDSSIYLCSVLGGSEKLFFGSGTQLSVL.

CDR3 in amino acids: CASSFSRRTEAFF. As DNA, the CDR3 is TGTGCCAGCAGCTTTTCGCGAAGAACTGAAGCTTTCTTT. V gene TRBV7-2 combines with J gene TRBJ1-1; D uncertain. CDR1 is SGHTA, CDR2 FQGNSA, per germline. V was clipped by 3 bases and J by 5 bases, with 10 bases between them. This CDR3 has 13 residues.

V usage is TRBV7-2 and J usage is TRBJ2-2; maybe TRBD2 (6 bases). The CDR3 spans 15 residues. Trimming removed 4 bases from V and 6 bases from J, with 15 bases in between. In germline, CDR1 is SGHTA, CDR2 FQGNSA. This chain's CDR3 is CASSSGLPRSGELFF. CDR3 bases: TGTGCCAGCAGCTCGGGACTCCCGAGGTCCGGGGAGCTGTTTTTT.

The CDR3 protein is CASSYSQGKTQYF. CDR3 DNA: TGTGCCAGCAGTTACTCGCAGGGGAAGACCCAGTACTTC. The chain has TRBV6-5 and TRBJ2-5; maybe TRBD1 (6 bases). This CDR3 has 13 residues. The ends were cut back, 0 bases at V and 6 bases at J, with 8 bases in the middle. Per the germline V gene, CDR1 is MNHEY and CDR2 is SVGAGI.

The CDR3 bases are TGTGCCAGCAGAGCACTAGCGGCCACACTCTACGAGCAGTACTTC. This encodes CASRALAATLYEQYF. The V gene is TRBV2, the J gene TRBJ2-7; 8 nucleotides line up with TRBD2. Unmatched junction bases numbered 10, after V lost 6 bases and J lost 3 bases. The CDR3 consists of 15 residues. The germline CDR1 and CDR2 sequences are SNHLY and FYNNEI.

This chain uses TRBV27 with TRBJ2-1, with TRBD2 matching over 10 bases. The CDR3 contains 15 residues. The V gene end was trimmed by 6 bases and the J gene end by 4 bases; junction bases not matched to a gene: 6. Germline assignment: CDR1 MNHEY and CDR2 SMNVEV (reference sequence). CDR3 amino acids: CASSPGLAPYNEQFF. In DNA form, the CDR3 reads TGTGCCAGCAGCCCGGGACTAGCGCCGTACAATGAGCAGTTCTTC.

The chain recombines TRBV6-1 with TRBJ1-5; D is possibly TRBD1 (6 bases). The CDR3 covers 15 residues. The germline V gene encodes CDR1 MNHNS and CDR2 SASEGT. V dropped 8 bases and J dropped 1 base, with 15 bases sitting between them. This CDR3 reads CASVSGTSSNQPQHF. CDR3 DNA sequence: TGTGCCAGCGTGTCCGGGACATCGAGCAATCAGCCCCAGCATTTT.

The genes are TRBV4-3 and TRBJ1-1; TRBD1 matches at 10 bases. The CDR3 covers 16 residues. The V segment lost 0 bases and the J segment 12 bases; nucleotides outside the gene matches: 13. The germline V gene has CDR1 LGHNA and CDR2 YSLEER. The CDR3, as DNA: TGCGCCAGCAGCCAAGATACTAAGGGACAGGGGATTTCGACTTTCTTT. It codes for CASSQDTKGQGISTFF.

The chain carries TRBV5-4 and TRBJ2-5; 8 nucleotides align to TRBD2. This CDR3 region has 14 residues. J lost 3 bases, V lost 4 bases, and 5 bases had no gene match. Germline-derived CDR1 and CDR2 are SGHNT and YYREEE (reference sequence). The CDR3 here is CASSPGLVEETQYF. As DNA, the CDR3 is TGTGCCAGCAGCCCGGGACTAGTGGAAGAGACCCAGTACTTC.

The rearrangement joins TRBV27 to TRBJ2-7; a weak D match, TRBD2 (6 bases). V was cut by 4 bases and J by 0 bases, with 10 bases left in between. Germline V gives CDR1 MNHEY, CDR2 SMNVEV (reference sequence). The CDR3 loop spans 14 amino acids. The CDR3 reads CASSSREASYEQYF. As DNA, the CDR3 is TGTGCCAGCAGTTCCAGGGAGGCCTCCTACGAGCAGTACTTC.

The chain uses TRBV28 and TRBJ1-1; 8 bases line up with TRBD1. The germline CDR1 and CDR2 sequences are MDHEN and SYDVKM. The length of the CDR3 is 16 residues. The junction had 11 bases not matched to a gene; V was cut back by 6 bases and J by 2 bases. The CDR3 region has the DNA TGTGCCAGCAGCCGGACAGGGATAATTTCTAACACTGAAGCTTTCTTT. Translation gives CASSRTGIISNTEAFF. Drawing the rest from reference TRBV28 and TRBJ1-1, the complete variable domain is DVKVTQSSRYLVKRTGEKVFLECVQDMDHENMFWYRQDPGLGLRLIYFSYDVKMKEKGDIPEGYSVSREKKERFSLILESASTNQTSMYLCASSRTGIISNTEAFFGQGTRLTVV.